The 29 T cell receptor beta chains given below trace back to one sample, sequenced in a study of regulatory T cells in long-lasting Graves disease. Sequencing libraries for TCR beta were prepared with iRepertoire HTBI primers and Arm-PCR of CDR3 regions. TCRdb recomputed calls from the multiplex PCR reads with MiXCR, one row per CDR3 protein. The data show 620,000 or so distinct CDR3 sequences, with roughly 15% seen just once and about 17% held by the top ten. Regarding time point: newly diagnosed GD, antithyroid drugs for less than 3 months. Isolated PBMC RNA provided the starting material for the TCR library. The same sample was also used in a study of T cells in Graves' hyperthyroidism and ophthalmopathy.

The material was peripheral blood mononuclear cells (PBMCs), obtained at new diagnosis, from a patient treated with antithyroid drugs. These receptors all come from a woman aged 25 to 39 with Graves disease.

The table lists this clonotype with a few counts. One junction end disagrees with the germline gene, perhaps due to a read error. CDR3 amino acids: CVSGRAGKNIQYF. CDR3 bases: TGTGTCAGCGGGAGGGCGGGCAAAAACATTCAGTACTTC. This chain connects TRBV12-3 or TRBV12-4 to TRBJ2-4; 10 bases are a match to TRBD2. This CDR3 comprises 13 residues.

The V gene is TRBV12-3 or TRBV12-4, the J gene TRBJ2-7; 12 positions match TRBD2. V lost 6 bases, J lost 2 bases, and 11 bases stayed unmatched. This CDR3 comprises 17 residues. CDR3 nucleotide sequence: TGTGCCAGCAGCCCGGGACTAGCGGGTGTCATGACCTACGAGCAGTACTTC. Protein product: CASSPGLAGVMTYEQYF.

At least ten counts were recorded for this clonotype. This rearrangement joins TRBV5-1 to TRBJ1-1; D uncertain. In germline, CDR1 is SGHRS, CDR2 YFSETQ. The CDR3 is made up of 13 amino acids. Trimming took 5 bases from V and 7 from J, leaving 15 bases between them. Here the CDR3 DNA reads TGCGCCAGCAGTAACGCGGTAGGGAGTGAAGCTTTCTTT. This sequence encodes CASSNAVGSEAFF.

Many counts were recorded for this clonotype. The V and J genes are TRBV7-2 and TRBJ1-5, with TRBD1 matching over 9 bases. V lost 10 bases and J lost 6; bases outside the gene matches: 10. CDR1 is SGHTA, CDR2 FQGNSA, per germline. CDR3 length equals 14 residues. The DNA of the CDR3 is TGTGCCACCTCGGACAGGGGTTGGTTTCAGCCCCAGCATTTT. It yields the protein CATSDRGWFQPQHF.

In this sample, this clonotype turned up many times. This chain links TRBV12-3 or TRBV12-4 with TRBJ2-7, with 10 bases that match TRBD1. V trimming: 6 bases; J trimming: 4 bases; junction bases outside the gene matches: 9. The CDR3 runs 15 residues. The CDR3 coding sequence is TGTGCCAGCAGATTGGTGGGACAGGGGACTTACGAGCAGTACTTC. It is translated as CASRLVGQGTYEQYF.

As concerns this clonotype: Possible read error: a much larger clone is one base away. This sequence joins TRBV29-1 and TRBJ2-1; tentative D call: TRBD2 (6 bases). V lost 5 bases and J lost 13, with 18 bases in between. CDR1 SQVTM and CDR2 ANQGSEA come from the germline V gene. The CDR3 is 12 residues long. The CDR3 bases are TGCAGCGTTAATGACGGAGGGGAGACCCAGTTCTTC. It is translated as CSVNDGGETQFF.

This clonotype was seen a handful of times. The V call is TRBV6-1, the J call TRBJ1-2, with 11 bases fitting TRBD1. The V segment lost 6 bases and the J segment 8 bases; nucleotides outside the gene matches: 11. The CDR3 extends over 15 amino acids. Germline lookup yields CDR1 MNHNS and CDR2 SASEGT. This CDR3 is CASRRNPGQGEGYTF. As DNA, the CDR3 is TGTGCCAGCAGGAGAAATCCGGGACAGGGGGAGGGCTACACCTTC.

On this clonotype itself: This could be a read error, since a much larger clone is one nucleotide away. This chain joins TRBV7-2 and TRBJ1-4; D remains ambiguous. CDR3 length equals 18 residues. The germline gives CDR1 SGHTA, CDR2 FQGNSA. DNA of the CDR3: TGTGCCAGCAGCCGAGTAGGTTTAGACTTCGCAACTAATGAAAAAATGTTTTTT. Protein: CASSRVGLDFATNEKMFF.

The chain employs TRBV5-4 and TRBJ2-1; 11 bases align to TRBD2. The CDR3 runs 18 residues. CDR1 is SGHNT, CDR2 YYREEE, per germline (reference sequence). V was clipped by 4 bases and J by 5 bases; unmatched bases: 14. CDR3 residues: CASSARTSGLGAHNEQFF. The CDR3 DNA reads TGTGCCAGCAGCGCAAGGACTAGCGGGCTCGGGGCCCACAATGAGCAGTTCTTC.

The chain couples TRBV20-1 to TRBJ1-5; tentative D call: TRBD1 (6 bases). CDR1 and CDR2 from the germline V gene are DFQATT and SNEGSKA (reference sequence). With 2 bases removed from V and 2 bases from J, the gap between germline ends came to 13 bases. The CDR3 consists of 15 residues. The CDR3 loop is CSARPTGSRNQPQHF. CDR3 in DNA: TGCAGTGCTAGACCCACAGGGAGTCGCAATCAGCCCCAGCATTTT.

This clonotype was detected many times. The CDR3 DNA reads as TGTGCCAGCAGTTTACCCACTACTAGCGGACACTCCTACGAGCAGTACTTC. Its translation: CASSLPTTSGHSYEQYF. V and J are TRBV27 and TRBJ2-7; 8 nucleotides match TRBD2. Germline trimming cut 2 bases from V and 0 bases from J; bases unmatched to any gene: 9. Per germline, CDR1 MNHEY and CDR2 SMNVEV (reference sequence). This CDR3 is built from 17 residues.

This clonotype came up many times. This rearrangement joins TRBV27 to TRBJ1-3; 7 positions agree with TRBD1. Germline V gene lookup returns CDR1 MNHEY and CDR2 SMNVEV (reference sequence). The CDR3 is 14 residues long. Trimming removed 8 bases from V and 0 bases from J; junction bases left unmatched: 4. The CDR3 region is CASSDRDSGNTIYF. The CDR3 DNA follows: TGTGCCAGCTCTGACAGGGACTCTGGAAACACCATATATTTT.

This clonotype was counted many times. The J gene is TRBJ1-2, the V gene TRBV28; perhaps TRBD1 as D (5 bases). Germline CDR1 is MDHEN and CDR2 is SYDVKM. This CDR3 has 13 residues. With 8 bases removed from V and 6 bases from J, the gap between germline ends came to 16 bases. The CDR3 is CASGFTPGNGYTF. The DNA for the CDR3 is TGTGCCAGCGGCTTCACCCCAGGGAATGGCTACACCTTC.

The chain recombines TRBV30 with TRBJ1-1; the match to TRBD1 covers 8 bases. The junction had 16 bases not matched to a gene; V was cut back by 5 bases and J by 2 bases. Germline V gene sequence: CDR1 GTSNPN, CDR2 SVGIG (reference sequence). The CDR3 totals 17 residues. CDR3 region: CAWEIRGRGLFNTEAFF. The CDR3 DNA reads TGTGCCTGGGAGATTAGAGGCAGGGGGCTTTTTAACACTGAAGCTTTCTTT.

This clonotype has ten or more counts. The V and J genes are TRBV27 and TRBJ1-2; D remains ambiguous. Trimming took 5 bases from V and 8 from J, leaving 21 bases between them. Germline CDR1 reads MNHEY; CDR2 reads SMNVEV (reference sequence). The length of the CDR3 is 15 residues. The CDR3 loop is CASSRAIGGRRGYTF. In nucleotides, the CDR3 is TGTGCCAGCAGTCGGGCCATAGGAGGAAGGCGCGGCTACACCTTC.

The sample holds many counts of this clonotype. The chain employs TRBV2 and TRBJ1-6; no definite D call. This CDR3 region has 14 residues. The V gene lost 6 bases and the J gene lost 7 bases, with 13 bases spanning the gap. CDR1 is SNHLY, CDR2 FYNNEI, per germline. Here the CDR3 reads CASRGEGINSPLHF. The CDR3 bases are TGTGCCAGCAGGGGAGAGGGTATAAATTCACCCCTCCACTTT.

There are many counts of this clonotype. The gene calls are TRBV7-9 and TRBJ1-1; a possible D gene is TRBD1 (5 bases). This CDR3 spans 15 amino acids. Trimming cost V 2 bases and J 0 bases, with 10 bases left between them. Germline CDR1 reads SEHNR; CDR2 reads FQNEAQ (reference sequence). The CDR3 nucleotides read TGTGCCAGCAGCTTATTGACAGCACTGAACACTGAAGCTTTCTTT. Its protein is CASSLLTALNTEAFF.

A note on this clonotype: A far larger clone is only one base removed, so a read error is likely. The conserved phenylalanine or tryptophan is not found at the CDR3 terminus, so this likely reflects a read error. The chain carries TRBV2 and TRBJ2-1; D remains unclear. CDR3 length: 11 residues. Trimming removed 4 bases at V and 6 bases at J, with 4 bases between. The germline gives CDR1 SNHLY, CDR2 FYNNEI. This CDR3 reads CASSVLNEQFL. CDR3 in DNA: TGTGCCAGCAGTGTCCTCAATGAGCAGTTCTTG.

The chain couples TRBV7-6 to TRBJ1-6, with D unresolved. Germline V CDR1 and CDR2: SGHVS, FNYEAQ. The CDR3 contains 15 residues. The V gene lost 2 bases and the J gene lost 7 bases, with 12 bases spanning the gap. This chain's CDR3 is CASSLIRSENSPLHF. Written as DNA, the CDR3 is TGTGCCAGCAGCTTAATCCGGTCGGAAAATTCACCCCTCCACTTT.

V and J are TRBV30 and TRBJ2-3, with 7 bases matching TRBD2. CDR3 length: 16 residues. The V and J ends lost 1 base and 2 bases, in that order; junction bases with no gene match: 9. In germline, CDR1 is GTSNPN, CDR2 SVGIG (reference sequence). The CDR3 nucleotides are TGTGCCTGGAGTGGAGGAGGAGCGGGGTACACAGATACGCAGTATTTT. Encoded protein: CAWSGGGAGYTDTQYF.

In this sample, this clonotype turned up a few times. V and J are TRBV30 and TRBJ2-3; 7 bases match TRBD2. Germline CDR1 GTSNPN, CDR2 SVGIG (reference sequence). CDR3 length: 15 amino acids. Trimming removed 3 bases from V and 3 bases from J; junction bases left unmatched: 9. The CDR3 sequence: CAWSARLAGTDTQYF. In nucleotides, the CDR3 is TGTGCCTGGAGCGCTAGACTAGCAGGGACAGATACGCAGTATTTT.

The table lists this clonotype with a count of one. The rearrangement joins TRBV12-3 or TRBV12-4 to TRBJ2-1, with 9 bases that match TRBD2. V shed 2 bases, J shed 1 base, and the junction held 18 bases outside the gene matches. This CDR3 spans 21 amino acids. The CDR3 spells CASSLRVGTSRRARSYNEQFF. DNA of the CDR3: TGTGCCAGCAGTTTAAGAGTAGGGACTAGCAGGAGGGCCCGATCCTACAATGAGCAGTTCTTC.

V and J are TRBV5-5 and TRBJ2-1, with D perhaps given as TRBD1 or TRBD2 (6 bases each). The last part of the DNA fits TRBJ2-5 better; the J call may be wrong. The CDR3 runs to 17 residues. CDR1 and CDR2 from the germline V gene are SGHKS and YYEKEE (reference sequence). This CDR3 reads CASSRTQTGALQETQYF. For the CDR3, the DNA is TGTGCCAGCAGCAGAACCCAGACGGGGGCTCTCCAAGAGACCCAGTACTTC.

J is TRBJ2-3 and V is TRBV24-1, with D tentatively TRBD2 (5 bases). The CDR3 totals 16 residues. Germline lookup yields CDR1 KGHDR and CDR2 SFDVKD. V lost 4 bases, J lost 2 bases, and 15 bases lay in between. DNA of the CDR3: TGTGCCACCAGTGACCCGCGCGCGGGTTTCACAGATACGCAGTATTTT. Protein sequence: CATSDPRAGFTDTQYF.

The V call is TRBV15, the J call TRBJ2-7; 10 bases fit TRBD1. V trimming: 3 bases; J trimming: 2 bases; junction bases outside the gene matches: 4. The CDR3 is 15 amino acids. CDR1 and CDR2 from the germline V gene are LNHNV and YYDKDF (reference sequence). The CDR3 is CATSRSGQGTYEQYF. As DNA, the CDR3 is TGTGCCACCAGCAGGTCGGGACAGGGGACCTACGAGCAGTACTTC.

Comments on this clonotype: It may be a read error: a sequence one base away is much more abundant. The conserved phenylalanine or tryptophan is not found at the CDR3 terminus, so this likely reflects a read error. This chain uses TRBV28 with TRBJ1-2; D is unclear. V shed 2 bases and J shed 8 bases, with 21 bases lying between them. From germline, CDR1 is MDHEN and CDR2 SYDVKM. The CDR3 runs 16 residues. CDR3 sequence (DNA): TGTGCCAGCAGTTTAGGGCCTTACGAGGATTTGGACGGCTACACCCTC. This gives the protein CASSLGPYEDLDGYTL.

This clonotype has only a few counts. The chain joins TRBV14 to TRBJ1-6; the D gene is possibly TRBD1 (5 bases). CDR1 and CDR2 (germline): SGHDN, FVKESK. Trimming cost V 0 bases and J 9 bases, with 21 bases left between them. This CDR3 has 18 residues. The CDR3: CASSQDWPPGLGVSPLHF. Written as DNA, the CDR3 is TGTGCCAGCAGCCAAGATTGGCCACCGGGACTTGGTGTTTCACCCCTCCACTTT.

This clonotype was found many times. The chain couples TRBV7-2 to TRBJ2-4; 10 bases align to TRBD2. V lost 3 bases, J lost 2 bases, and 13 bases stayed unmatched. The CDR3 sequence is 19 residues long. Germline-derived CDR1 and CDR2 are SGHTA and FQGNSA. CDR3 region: CASSFLAGVGAGSKNIQYF. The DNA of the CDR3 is TGTGCCAGCAGCTTTCTAGCGGGAGTAGGTGCGGGGTCCAAAAACATTCAGTACTTC.

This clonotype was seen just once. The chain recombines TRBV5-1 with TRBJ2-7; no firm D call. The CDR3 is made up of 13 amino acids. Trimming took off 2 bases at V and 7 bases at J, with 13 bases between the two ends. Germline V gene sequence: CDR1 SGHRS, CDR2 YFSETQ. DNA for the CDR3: TGCGCCAGCAGCTTAGCCCCCCACGATGAGCAGTACTTC. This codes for CASSLAPHDEQYF.